One and the same sample provided the 4 T cell receptor beta chains below, sequenced in a study of T cell responses to AZD1222 COVID-19 vaccine. Sequenced by immunoSEQ multiplex PCR; TCRdb stores in-frame clones only, minus some. The sample lists 130,000 to 150,000 clones, around 90% occurring once. Specimen: peripheral blood, collected on day 0 of MenACWY control vaccination. The receptors come from an adult in good health.

A single count supports this clone. This chain uses TRBV4-1 with TRBJ2-1, with 10 bases identical to TRBD2. Per the germline V gene, CDR1 is MGHRA and CDR2 is YSYEKL. Trimming cost V 1 base and J 10 bases; bases outside gene matches: 16. The length of the CDR3 is 18 residues. The CDR3 reads CASSQVDPSGGTHVEQFF. CDR3 nucleotide sequence: TGCGCCAGCAGCCAAGTAGACCCTAGCGGGGGTACCCACGTCGAGCAGTTCTTC.

J is TRBJ1-2 and V is TRBV6-5; no reliable D call. Between the trimmed V and J ends, which lost 6 bases and 0 bases, there was a span of 11 bases. The CDR3 contains 14 residues. CDR1 and CDR2 from the germline V gene are MNHEY and SVGAGI. CDR3 protein: CASSYGGTNYGYTF. The CDR3 DNA sequence: TGTGCCAGCAGCTACGGAGGGACTAACTATGGCTACACCTTC.

As for this clone: The sample has other DNA sequences that encode this CDR3 too. V and J are TRBV6-4 and TRBJ2-1, with 9 bases fitting TRBD2. CDR3 size: 15 residues. V lost 0 bases to trimming and J lost 3 bases; unmatched junction nucleotides: 0. The germline CDR1 and CDR2 sequences are MRHNA and SNTAGT. CDR3 residues: CASSDSTSGYNEQFF. The DNA of the CDR3 is TGTGCCAGCAGTGACTCGACTAGCGGCTACAATGAGCAGTTCTTC.

The chain uses TRBV6-5 and TRBJ1-4; D is uncertain. Germline CDR1 and CDR2: MNHEY and SVGAGI. V was pared by 6 bases and J by 7 bases, with 6 bases between. The CDR3 runs 11 residues. CDR3 coding DNA: TGTGCCAGCAGGGGAGGTGAAAAACTGTTTTTT. This translates into CASRGGEKLFF.